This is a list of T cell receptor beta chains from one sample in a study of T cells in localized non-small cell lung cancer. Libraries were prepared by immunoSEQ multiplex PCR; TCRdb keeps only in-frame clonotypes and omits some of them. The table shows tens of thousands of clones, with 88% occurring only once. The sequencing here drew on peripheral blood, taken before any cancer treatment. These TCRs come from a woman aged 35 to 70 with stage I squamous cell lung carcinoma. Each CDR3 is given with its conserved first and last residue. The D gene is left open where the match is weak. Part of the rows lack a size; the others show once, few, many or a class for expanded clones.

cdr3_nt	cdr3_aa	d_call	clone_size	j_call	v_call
TGCAGCGTTCGAGAGGTGGAAGCTTTCTTT	CSVREVEAFF	-	-	TRBJ1-1	TRBV29-1
TGTGCCAGCAGCTTAGGCCCTAGCGGGGGGGCTGGAAATGAGCAGTTCTTC	CASSLGPSGGAGNEQFF	TRBD2	-	TRBJ2-1	TRBV7-9
TGTGCCAGCAGCGCCCTAGCGGGGTACAATGAGCAGTTCTTC	CASSALAGYNEQFF	TRBD2	-	TRBJ2-1	TRBV7-9
TGTGCCAGCAGTTACTCCGGGACATTACCGGAAAAACTGTTTTTT	CASSYSGTLPEKLFF	-	-	TRBJ1-4	TRBV6-5
TGCGCCAGCAGGGCGGACAGAGCGAACCGAGGGGCCCAGTACTTC	CASRADRANRGAQYF	-	-	TRBJ2-5	TRBV5-1
TGTGCCACCCTTTCTTCGACCGACATCTATGGCTACACCTTC	CATLSSTDIYGYTF	-	-	TRBJ1-2	TRBV5-4
TGTGCCAGCACCCGGGACAGGGGGCAAGAGACCCAGTACTTC	CASTRDRGQETQYF	TRBD1	-	TRBJ2-5	TRBV2
TGTGCCAGCAGATCAACAGGGGGCGCTTTGGAAGGCTACACCTTC	CASRSTGGALEGYTF	TRBD1	few	TRBJ1-2	TRBV6-5
TGTGCCAGCAGCTCGAAGACAGGCGCTGTCAACGGTGGAGCTTTCTTT	CASSSKTGAVNGGAFF	-	-	TRBJ1-1	TRBV7-2
TGCAGTGCTATGTACAGGGATGAGCAGTTCTTC	CSAMYRDEQFF	-	-	TRBJ2-1	TRBV20-1
TGTGCCTGGGCGGGACAGAATACTAAGACCATGAACACTGAAGCTTTCTTT	CAWAGQNTKTMNTEAFF	TRBD1	once	TRBJ1-1	TRBV30
TGCGCCAGCAGCTTGGAATCAGGGAGGGCTGAAGCTTTCTTT	CASSLESGRAEAFF	-	-	TRBJ1-1	TRBV5-1